The 30 T cell receptor beta chains below all came from one sample that was sequenced in a study of human CD8 memory T cell subsets. The TCR beta sequencing libraries came from UMI-labeled 5' RACE. TCRdb reprocessed the 5' RACE reads; each CDR3 protein has one entry and no DNA is given. The sample is made up of over 10,000 distinct CDR3 sequences, and the top ten hold 13% to 15% of it. The sequenced sample consisted of CD8+ T cells from PBMCs. All receptors derive from a human donor in good health.

The chain joins TRBV5-5 to TRBJ1-6; the D call of TRBD1 rests on TCRdb alone, since no DNA is present to check it. The CDR3 is made up of 16 amino acids. Germline V gene lookup returns CDR1 SGHKS and CDR2 YYEKEE (reference sequence). CDR3 loop: CASSLEPDRGLSPLHF.

This chain links TRBV7-9 with TRBJ2-1. CDR1 and CDR2 (germline): SEHNR, FQNEAQ (reference sequence). The CDR3 has 17 amino acids. CDR3 sequence reads: CASSPRDGEDSYNEQFF.

V gene TRBV4-1 combines with J gene TRBJ1-1. The CDR3 has 15 residues. CDR1 and CDR2 (germline): MGHRA, YSYEKL. CDR3 protein: CASSQGAGGNTEAFF.

The genes are TRBV7-9 and TRBJ2-1; TCRdb picks TRBD1, but there is no DNA to check that call. The CDR3 contains 12 residues. Germline V lookup: CDR1 SEHNR, CDR2 FQNEAQ (reference sequence). This CDR3 reads CASSVDRGEQFF. Variable domain in full (rest from reference TRBV7-9 and TRBJ2-1): DTGVSQNPRHKITKRGQNVTFRCDPISEHNRLYWYRQTLGQGPEFLTYFQNEAQLEKSRLLSDRFSAERPKGSFSTLEIQRTEQGDSAMYLCASSVDRGEQFFGPGTRLTVL.

The V call is TRBV29-1, the J call TRBJ2-1; TCRdb's D call, TRBD2, is unchecked because there is no DNA. Per the germline V gene, CDR1 is SQVTM and CDR2 is ANQGSEA. The CDR3 totals 14 residues. The chain's CDR3 is CSVGTFSGHNEQFF.

The V call is TRBV7-2, the J call TRBJ2-1; TCRdb proposes TRBD1, but this gene call is untestable without DNA. CDR3 size: 14 residues. From germline, CDR1 is SGHTA and CDR2 FQGNSA. The CDR3 here is CASSPGQRYNEQFF.

The chain joins TRBV7-9 to TRBJ1-2; TCRdb gives TRBD1 as the D gene, but with no DNA this cannot be confirmed. Germline values: CDR1 SEHNR, CDR2 FQNEAQ (reference sequence). This CDR3 region has 15 residues. CDR3 protein: CASSSPRTGTYGYTF.

This clonotype is identified as medium-sized (0.01 to 0.1%) from frequency. V gene TRBV13 combines with J gene TRBJ1-1; absent DNA, TCRdb's TRBD1 call cannot be checked. Per germline, CDR1 PRHDT and CDR2 FYEKMQ (reference sequence). This CDR3 spans 15 amino acids. The CDR3 spells CASRDRGERNTEAFF.

The V call is TRBV28, the J call TRBJ2-4; the TCRdb D gene call, TRBD1, has no DNA to confirm it. This CDR3 has 13 residues. Per the germline V gene, CDR1 is MDHEN and CDR2 is SYDVKM. Here the CDR3 reads CASSLRGKNIQYF.

This clonotype is called medium-sized (0.01 to 0.1%) based on its frequency. The chain recombines TRBV10-3 with TRBJ2-7; TCRdb designates TRBD1, a call that cannot be tested without DNA. CDR1 ENHRY and CDR2 SYGVKD come from the germline V gene. This CDR3 spans 18 amino acids. CDR3 protein: CAISEIRDREVPSYEQYF.

This chain joins TRBV18 and TRBJ1-6. This CDR3 contains 18 residues. The germline gives CDR1 KGHSH, CDR2 LQKENI. The CDR3 here is CASSPLRQSLSYNSPLHF.

The V call is TRBV4-2, the J call TRBJ1-5; absent DNA, TCRdb's TRBD1 call cannot be checked. Germline-derived CDR1 and CDR2 are LGHNA and YNFKEQ. CDR3 length: 16 amino acids. The CDR3 loop reads CASSPGVGQGAWPQHF.

The rearrangement uses TRBV6-5 and TRBJ1-6; the D call from TCRdb, TRBD1, cannot be confirmed without DNA. In germline, CDR1 is MNHEY, CDR2 SVGAGI. The CDR3 is 17 amino acids. CDR3 sequence reads: CASSLHNSGTGDAPLHF.

The chain joins TRBV24-1 to TRBJ2-3; TCRdb reports TRBD1, a call that lacks DNA to check it against. CDR1 is KGHDR, CDR2 SFDVKD, per germline. The CDR3 contains 21 residues. Here the CDR3 reads CATSDLVQGELPLSSTDTQYF.

The chain employs TRBV27 and TRBJ1-1; TCRdb calls TRBD1, which cannot be checked without DNA. The CDR3 is 13 amino acids. Germline lookup yields CDR1 MNHEY and CDR2 SMNVEV (reference sequence). The CDR3: CASSGQQSTEAFF.

This clonotype shows up as medium-sized by frequency. This sequence joins TRBV12-3 or TRBV12-4 and TRBJ1-1. The CDR3 runs to 13 residues. Here the CDR3 reads CASNGSPNTEAFF.

The V call is TRBV20-1, the J call TRBJ2-1; there is no DNA to check the TCRdb D call of TRBD1. This CDR3 contains 15 residues. Germline V gives CDR1 DFQATT, CDR2 SNEGSKA (reference sequence). Here the CDR3 reads CSASPLADRGNEQFF.

In terms of frequency, this clonotype is large (0.1 to 1%). The chain joins TRBV7-8 to TRBJ2-1; TCRdb picks TRBD2, but there is no DNA to check that call. The CDR3 extends over 15 amino acids. Per germline, CDR1 SGHVS and CDR2 FQNEAQ. This CDR3 reads CASSLRLAGDNEQFF.

The chain combines TRBV24-1 with TRBJ2-4. Germline V CDR1 and CDR2: KGHDR, SFDVKD. The CDR3 loop spans 16 amino acids. CDR3 amino acids: CATLPRQPLAKNIQYF.

V and J are TRBV7-9 and TRBJ2-3; absent DNA, TCRdb's TRBD2 call cannot be checked. The CDR3 extends over 15 amino acids. In germline, CDR1 is SEHNR, CDR2 FQNEAQ (reference sequence). This CDR3 is CASSPLGREADTQYF.

This clonotype counts as medium-sized by frequency. The chain joins TRBV11-1 to TRBJ2-1; the TCRdb call, TRBD2, lacks DNA for checking. This CDR3 is built from 15 residues. The V gene's germline CDR1 is SGHAT and CDR2 FQDESV (reference sequence). The CDR3 here is CASSSGTSDYNEQFF. The variable domain in full, with the rest retrieved from reference TRBV11-1 and TRBJ2-1, is EAEVAQSPRYKITEKSQAVAFWCDPISGHATLYWYRQILGQGPELLVQFQDESVVDDSQLPKDRFSAERLKGVDSTLKIQPAELGDSAMYLCASSSGTSDYNEQFFGPGTRLTVL.

V usage is TRBV23-1 and J usage is TRBJ2-5; without DNA, the TCRdb call of TRBD1 cannot be checked. Being an ORF, TRBV23-1 has a function that is uncertain. The CDR3 runs to 16 residues. The CDR3 loop is CASSHPTGPKQETQYF.

Considering frequency, this clonotype is medium-sized. This chain connects TRBV11-2 to TRBJ1-1. The V gene's germline CDR1 is SGHAT and CDR2 FQNNGV. This CDR3 contains 15 residues. The CDR3: CASSLVGGRLPEAFF.

CDR3 loop: CASSLYPGTGGHEQYF. The rearrangement joins TRBV7-3 to TRBJ2-7; lacking DNA, the TRBD1 call made by TCRdb goes unchecked. This CDR3 has 16 amino acids. CDR1 SGHTA and CDR2 FQGTGA come from the germline V gene.

The genes are TRBV16 and TRBJ1-2. CDR1 KGHSY and CDR2 FQNENV come from the germline V gene. This CDR3 is 15 amino acids long. CDR3 residues: CASSQSYSDSYGYTF. Combining the CDR3 with reference TRBV16 and TRBJ1-2 gives the whole variable domain GEEVAQTPKHLVRGEGQKAKLYCAPIKGHSYVFWYQQVLKNEFKFLISFQNENVFDETGMPKERFSAKCLPNSPCSLEIQATKLEDSAVYFCASSQSYSDSYGYTFGSGTRLTVV.

The chain uses TRBV13 and TRBJ2-7; as DNA is missing, the TRBD1 call by TCRdb cannot be tested. Per the germline V gene, CDR1 is PRHDT and CDR2 is FYEKMQ (reference sequence). The CDR3 length is 12 residues. CDR3: CASSLAQSGGNF.

The chain couples TRBV20-1 to TRBJ1-1. This CDR3 has 13 residues. CDR1 and CDR2 (germline): DFQATT, SNEGSKA (reference sequence). This CDR3 is CSARSIGFTEAFF.

This chain uses TRBV11-2 with TRBJ2-5; the TCRdb call, TRBD1, lacks DNA for checking. Germline loops: CDR1 SGHAT, CDR2 FQNNGV. This CDR3 contains 12 residues. CDR3 sequence: CASSLERGTQYF.

The chain links TRBV7-9 to TRBJ1-4; the TRBD1 assignment by TCRdb is unverifiable without DNA. Germline CDR1 reads SEHNR; CDR2 reads FQNEAQ (reference sequence). The CDR3 is 15 residues long. The CDR3 sequence: CASSIQETGTEKLFF.

This chain uses TRBV7-2 with TRBJ2-7; TCRdb's D call, TRBD1, is unchecked because there is no DNA. CDR3 length equals 14 residues. Germline assignment: CDR1 SGHTA and CDR2 FQGNSA. The CDR3 protein is CASSPRDSIYEQYF.